This TCR beta chain was captured in a study of cytomegalovirus exposure and HLA in healthy donors. As for the study in general: Among 398 genotyped donors, approximately 80% fell in the Caucasian-associated ancestry cluster. Regarding the study as a whole: Looking again later, the authors saw that most CMV-associated TCR beta chains seemed HLA-restricted. Among donors in an Asian-associated ancestry cluster, a later analysis reportedly found fewer N-insertions than the approximately 700-donor mean.

V lost 4 bases and J 0 bases, leaving 7 bases between the germline ends. The CDR3 length is 13 residues. Looked up from germline, CDR1 is SQVTM and CDR2 is ANQGSEA. PCR was performed using 60 Vbeta and 13 Jbeta primers. The method was immunoSEQ multiplex PCR; TCRdb's version includes in-frame clones alone and lacks a portion of them. The profile shows about 120,000 clones, over 75% of them singletons. Remarks on this clone: The antigen is unknown.

The origin of this receptor is a woman between 18 and 29 years old in good health and CMV-seronegative. The sequenced sample consisted of PBMCs. The chain recombines TRBV29-1 with TRBJ2-1; D ambiguous. The CDR3 DNA reads TGCAGCGTTGTTGCAGACTCCTACAATGAGCAGTTCTTC. Encoded protein: CSVVADSYNEQFF.